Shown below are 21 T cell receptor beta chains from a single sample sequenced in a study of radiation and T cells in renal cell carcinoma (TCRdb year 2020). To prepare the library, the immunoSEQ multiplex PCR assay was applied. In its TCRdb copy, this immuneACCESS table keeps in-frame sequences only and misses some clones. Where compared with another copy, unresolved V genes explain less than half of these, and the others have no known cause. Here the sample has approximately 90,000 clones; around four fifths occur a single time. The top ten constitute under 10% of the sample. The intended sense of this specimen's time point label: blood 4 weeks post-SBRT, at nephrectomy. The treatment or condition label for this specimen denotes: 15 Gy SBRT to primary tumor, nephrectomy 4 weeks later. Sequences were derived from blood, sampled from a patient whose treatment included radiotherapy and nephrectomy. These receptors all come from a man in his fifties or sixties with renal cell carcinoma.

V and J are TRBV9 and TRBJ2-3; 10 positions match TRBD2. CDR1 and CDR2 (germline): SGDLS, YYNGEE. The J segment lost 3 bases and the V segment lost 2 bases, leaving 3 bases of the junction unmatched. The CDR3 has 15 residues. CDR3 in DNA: TGTGCCAGCAGCGTTAGCGGGGGGCCTACAGATACGCAGTATTTT. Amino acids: CASSVSGGPTDTQYF.

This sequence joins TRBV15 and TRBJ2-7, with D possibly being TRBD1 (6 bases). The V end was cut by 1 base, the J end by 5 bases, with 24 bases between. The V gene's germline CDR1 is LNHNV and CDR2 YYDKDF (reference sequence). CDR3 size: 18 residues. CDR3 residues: CATSRASPHSGAGDEQYF. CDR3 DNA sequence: TGTGCCACCAGCAGAGCCTCCCCCCACTCAGGGGCTGGCGACGAGCAGTACTTC.

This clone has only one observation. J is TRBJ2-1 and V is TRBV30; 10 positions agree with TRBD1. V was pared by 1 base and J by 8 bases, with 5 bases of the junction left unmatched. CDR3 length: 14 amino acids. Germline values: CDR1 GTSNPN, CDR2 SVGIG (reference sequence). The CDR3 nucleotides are TGTGCCTGGAGTGCGACAGGGGGCGAGGATGAGCAGTTCTTC. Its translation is CAWSATGGEDEQFF.

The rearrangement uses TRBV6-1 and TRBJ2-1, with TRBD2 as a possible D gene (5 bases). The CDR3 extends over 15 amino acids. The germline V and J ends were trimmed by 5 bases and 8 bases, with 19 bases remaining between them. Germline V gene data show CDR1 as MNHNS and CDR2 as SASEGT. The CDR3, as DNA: TGTGCCAGCAGTAAACACCGGGATAATCCGGATGAGCAGTTCTTC. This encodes CASSKHRDNPDEQFF.

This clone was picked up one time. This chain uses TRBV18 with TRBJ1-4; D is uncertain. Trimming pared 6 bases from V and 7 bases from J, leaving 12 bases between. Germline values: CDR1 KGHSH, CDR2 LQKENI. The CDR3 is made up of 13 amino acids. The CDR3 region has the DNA TGTGCCAGCTCCCCCTCGGGAGCTGAAAAACTGTTTTTT. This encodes CASSPSGAEKLFF.

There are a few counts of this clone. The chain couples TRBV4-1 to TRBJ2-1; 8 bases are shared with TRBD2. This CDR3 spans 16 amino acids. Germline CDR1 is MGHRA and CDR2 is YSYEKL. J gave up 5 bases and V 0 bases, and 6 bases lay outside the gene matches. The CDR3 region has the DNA TGCGCCAGCAGCCAAGATGGGCGGGGGGCGAACAATGAGCAGTTCTTC. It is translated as CASSQDGRGANNEQFF.

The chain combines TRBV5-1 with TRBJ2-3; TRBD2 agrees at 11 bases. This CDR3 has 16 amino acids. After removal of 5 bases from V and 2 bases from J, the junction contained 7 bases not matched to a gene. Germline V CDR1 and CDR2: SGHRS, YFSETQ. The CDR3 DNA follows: TGCGCCAGCAGTCTCACTAGCGGGGGACTCACAGATACGCAGTATTTT. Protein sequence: CASSLTSGGLTDTQYF.

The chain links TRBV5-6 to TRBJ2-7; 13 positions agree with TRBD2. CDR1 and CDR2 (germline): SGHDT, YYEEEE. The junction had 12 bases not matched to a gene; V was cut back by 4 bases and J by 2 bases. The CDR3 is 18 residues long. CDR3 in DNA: TGTGCCAGCAGCCCCACCGGGACTAGCGGGATACTGGCCTACGAGCAGTACTTC. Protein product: CASSPTGTSGILAYEQYF.

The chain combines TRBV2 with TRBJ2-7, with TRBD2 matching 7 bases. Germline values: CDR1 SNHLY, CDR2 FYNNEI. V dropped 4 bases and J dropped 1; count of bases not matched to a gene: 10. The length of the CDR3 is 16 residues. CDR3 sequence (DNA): TGTGCCAGCAGTGGGGGGGGAGCGCGGGAATCCTACGAGCAGTACTTC. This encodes CASSGGGARESYEQYF.

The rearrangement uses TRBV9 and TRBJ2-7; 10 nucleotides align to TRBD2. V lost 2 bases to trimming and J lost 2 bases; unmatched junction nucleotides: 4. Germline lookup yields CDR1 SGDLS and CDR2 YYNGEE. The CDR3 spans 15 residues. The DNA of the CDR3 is TGTGCCAGCAGCGTCAGAGCGGGGGGGACCTACGAGCAGTACTTC. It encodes CASSVRAGGTYEQYF. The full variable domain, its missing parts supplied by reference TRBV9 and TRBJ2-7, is DSGVTQTPKHLITATGQRVTLRCSPRSGDLSVYWYQQSLDQGLQFLIQYYNGEERAKGNILERFSAQQFPDLHSELNLSSLELGDSALYFCASSVRAGGTYEQYFGPGTRLTVT.

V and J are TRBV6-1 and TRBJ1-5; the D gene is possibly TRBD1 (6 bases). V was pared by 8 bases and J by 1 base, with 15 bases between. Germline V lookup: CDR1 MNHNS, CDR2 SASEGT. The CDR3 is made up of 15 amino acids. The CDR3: CASAIQGNSNQPQHF. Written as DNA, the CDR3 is TGTGCCAGCGCGATACAGGGAAACAGCAATCAGCCCCAGCATTTT.

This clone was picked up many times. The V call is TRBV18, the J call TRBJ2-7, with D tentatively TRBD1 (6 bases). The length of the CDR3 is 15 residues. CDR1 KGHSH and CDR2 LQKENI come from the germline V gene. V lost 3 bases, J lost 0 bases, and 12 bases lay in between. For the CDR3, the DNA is TGTGCCAGCTCACCGGGGGCCGTGAGCTCCTACGAGCAGTACTTC. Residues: CASSPGAVSSYEQYF.

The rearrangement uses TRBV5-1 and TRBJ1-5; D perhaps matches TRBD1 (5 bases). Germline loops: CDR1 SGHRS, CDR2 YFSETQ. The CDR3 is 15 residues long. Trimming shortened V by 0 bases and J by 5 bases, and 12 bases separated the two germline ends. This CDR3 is CASSLAPGADQPQHF. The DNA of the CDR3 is TGCGCCAGCAGCTTGGCCCCCGGGGCCGATCAGCCCCAGCATTTT.

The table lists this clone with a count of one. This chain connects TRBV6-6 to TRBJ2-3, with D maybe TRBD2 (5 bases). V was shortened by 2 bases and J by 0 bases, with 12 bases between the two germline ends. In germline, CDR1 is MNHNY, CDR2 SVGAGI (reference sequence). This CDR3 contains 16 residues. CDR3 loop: CASSYRAAPSTDTQYF. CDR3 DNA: TGTGCCAGCAGTTACAGAGCGGCCCCTAGCACAGATACGCAGTATTTT.

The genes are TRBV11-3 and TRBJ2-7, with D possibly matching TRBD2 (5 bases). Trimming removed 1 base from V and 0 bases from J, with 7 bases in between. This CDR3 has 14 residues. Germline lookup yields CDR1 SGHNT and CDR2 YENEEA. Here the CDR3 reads CASSLGGDSYEQYF. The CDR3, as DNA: TGTGCCAGCAGCTTAGGGGGAGACTCCTACGAGCAGTACTTC. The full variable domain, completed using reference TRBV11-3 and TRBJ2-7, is EAGVVQSPRYKIIEKKQPVAFWCNPISGHNTLYWYLQNLGQGPELLIRYENEEAVDDSQLPKDRFSAERLKGVDSTLKIQPAELGDSAVYLCASSLGGDSYEQYFGPGTRLTVT.

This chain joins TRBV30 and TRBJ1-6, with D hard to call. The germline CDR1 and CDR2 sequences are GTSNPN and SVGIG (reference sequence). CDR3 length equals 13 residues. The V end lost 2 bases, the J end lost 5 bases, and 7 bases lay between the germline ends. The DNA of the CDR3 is TGTGCCTGGAGTCGGCCAGATAATTCACCCCTCCACTTT. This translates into CAWSRPDNSPLHF. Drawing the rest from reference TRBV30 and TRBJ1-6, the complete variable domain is SQTIHQWPATLVQPVGSPLSLECTVEGTSNPNLYWYRQAAGRGLQLLFYSVGIGQISSEVPQNLSASRPQDRQFILSSKKLLLSDSGFYLCAWSRPDNSPLHFGNGTRLTVT.

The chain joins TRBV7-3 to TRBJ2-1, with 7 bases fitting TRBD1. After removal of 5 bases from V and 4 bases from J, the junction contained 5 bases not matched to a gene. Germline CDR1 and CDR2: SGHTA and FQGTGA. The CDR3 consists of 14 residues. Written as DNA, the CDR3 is TGTGCCAGCAGCAAAGGGGGCGGTTACAATGAGCAGTTCTTC. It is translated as CASSKGGGYNEQFF.

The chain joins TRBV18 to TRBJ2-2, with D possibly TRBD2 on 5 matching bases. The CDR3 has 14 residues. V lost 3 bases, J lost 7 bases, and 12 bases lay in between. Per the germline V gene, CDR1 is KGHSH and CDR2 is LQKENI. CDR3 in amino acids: CASSPVSGVGELFF. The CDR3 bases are TGTGCCAGCTCACCGGTGTCCGGGGTCGGGGAGCTGTTTTTT.

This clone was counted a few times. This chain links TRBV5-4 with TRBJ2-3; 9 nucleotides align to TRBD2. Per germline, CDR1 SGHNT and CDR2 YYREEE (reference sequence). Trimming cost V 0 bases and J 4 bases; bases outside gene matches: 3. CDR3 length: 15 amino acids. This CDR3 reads CASSLEASGADTQYF. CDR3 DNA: TGTGCCAGCAGCTTGGAAGCTAGCGGGGCAGATACGCAGTATTTT.

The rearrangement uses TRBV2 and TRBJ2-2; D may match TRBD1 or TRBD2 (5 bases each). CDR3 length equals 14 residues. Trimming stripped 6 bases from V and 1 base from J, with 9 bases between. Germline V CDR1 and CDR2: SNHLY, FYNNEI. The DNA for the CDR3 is TGTGCCAGCAGAGGGACGGGGAACACCGGGGAGCTGTTTTTT. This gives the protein CASRGTGNTGELFF.

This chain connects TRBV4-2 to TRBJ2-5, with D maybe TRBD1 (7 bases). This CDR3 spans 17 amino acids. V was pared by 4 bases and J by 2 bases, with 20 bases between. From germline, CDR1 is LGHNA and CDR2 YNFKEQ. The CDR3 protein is CASSRDPEGALQETQYF. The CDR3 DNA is TGTGCCAGCAGCCGTGATCCGGAGGGGGCCCTTCAAGAGACCCAGTACTTC.